This TCR beta chain was recovered during a study of blood T cell repertoires in COVID-19. Study summary: Samples taken during acute and convalescent COVID-19 were collected in the United States, Italy and Spain. Sources were T cells, B-cell-depleted T cells, or PBMCs; the material itself was cDNA or gDNA.

Original handling: From reference gene primer amplification, estimates of nucleated cell counts were derived. The assay was immunoSEQ multiplex PCR, and TCRdb's table has in-frame clones only and misses some. Clonal size and the V and J genes are those of that table, whereas D and trimming came from the DNA. This table has 220,000 or so clones, about 80% appearing once. Germline V gene lookup returns CDR1 MNHEY and CDR2 SMNVEV (reference sequence). The CDR3 has 15 amino acids. V shed 4 bases and J 6 bases; nucleotides not matched to a gene: 8. The sequence derives from a young woman who had recovered from COVID-19. Sample: peripheral blood. V gene TRBV27 combines with J gene TRBJ2-7; 11 bases fit TRBD1. The CDR3 DNA reads TGTGCCAGCAGTTGGGGGACAGGGGGAGTCTCCGAGCAGTACTTC. Its protein product is CASSWGTGGVSEQYF.